Sequencing of this T cell receptor beta chain was carried out in a study of blood T cell repertoires in COVID-19. About the study: Donors in the United States, Italy and Spain gave samples during acute or convalescent COVID-19. PBMCs, B-cell-depleted T cells, or T cells provided the cDNA or gDNA that made up the material.

There are 14 residues in the CDR3. V shed 5 bases, J shed 3 bases, and the junction held 7 bases outside the gene matches. The germline V gene has CDR1 MNHNS and CDR2 SASEGT. Original data processing: The assay estimated nucleated cells by amplifying reference gene primers. This table comes from immunoSEQ multiplex PCR, and its TCRdb copy is limited to in-frame clones, with some not included. From that table come the V and J calls and clone size; the DNA was used to work out D and trimming. The data contain some 93,000 clones, around 79% of them singletons. The chain recombines TRBV6-1 with TRBJ2-7; 7 bases fit TRBD1. This clonotype originated in a human donor in a cohort sampled during active COVID-19. Source material: peripheral blood. CDR3 DNA sequence: TGTGCCAGCAGTTCAGGGGACAGAGGCTACGAGCAGTACTTC. Translating gives CASSSGDRGYEQYF.